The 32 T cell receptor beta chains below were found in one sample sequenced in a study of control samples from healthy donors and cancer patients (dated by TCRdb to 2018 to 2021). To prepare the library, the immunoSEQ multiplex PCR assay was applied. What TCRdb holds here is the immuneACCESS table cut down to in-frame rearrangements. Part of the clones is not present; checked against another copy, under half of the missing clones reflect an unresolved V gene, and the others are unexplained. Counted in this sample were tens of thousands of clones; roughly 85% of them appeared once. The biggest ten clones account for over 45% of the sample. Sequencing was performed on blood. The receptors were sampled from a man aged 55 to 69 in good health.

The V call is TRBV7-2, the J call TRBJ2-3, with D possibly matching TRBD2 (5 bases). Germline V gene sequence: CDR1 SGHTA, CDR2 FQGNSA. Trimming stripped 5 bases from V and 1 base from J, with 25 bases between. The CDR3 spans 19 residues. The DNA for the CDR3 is TGTGCCAGCAGCACTCGAACCCAACTAGACTCCCTCCGCACAGATACGCAGTATTTT. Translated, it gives CASSTRTQLDSLRTDTQYF.

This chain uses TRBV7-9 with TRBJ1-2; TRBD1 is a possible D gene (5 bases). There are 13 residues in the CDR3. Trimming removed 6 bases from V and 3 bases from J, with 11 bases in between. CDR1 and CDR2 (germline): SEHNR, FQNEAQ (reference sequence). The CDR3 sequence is CASRYDSHYGYTF. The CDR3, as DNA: TGTGCCAGCAGATACGACAGTCACTATGGCTACACCTTC.

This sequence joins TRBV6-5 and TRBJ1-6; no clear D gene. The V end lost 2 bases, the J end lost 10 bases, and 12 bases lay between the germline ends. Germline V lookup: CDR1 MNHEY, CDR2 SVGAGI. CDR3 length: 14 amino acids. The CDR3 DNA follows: TGTGCCAGCAGTTACGGAGGGAGAAGGTCACCCCTCCACTTT. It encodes CASSYGGRRSPLHF.

The CDR3 region has the DNA TGTGCCAGCAATAAGGGGGCCCGGCAGTACTTC. Its translation is CASNKGARQYF. The genes are TRBV6-5 and TRBJ2-7; 7 bases are a match to TRBD1. The germline V gene has CDR1 MNHEY and CDR2 SVGAGI. With V trimmed by 7 bases and J by 9 bases, 6 bases remained unmatched. This CDR3 region has 11 residues.

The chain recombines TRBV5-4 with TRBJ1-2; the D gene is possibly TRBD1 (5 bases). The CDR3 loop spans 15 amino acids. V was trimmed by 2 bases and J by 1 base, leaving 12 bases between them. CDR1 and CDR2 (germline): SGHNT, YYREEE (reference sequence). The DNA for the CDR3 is TGTGCCAGCAGCTTCCGGGACGTCGGTAACTATGGCTACACCTTC. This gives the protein CASSFRDVGNYGYTF.

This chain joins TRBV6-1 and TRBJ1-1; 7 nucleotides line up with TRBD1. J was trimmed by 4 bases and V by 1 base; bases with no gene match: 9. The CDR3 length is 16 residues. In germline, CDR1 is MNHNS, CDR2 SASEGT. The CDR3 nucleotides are TGTGCCAGCAGTGAAGTCCCCACAGGGGTTGGCACTGAAGCTTTCTTT. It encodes CASSEVPTGVGTEAFF.

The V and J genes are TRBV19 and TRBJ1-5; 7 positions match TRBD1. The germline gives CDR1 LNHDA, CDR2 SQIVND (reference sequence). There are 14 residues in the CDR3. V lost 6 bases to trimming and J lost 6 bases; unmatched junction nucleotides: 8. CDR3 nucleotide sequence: TGTGCCAGTAGGATGCAGGGGGGATTTCAGCCCCAGCATTTT. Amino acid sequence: CASRMQGGFQPQHF.

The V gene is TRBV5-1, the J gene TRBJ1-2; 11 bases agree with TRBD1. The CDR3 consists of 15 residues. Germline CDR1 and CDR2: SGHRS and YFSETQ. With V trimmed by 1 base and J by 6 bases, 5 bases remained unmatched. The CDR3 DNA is TGCGCCAGCAGCTTGTCCGGGACAGGGGGAGATGGCTACACCTTC. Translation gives CASSLSGTGGDGYTF.

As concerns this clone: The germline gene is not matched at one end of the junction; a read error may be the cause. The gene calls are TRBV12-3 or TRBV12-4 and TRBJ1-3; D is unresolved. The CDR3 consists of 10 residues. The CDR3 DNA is TGTGCCAGCAGTTTAGTCCAGAGTTCTTTT. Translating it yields CASSLVQSSF.

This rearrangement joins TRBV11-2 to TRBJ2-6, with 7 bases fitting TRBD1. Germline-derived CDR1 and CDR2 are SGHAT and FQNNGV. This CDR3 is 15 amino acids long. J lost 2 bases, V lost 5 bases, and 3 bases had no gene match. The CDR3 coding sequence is TGTGCCAGCAGCCCTGACAGGGCTGGGGCCAACGTCCTGACTTTC. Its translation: CASSPDRAGANVLTF.

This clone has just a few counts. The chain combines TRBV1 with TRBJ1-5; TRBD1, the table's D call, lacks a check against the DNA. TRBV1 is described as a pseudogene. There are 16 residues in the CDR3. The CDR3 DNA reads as TGCACCAGCAGCGTCCGGGACAGGGGGGGGAATCAGCCCCAGCATTTT. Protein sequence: CTSSVRDRGGNQPQHF.

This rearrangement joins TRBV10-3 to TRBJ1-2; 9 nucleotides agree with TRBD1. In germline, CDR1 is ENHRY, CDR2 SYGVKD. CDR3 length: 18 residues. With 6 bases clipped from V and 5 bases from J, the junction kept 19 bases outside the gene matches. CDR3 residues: CAIRTSREQGAVRYGYTF. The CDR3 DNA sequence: TGTGCCATCAGAACGTCCCGGGAACAGGGGGCAGTAAGGTATGGCTACACCTTC.

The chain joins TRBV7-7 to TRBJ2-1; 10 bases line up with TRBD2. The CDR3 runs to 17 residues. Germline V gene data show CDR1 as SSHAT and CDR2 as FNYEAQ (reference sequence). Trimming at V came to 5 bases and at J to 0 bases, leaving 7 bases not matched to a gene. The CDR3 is CASSAGLAESSYNEQFF. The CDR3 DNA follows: TGTGCCAGCAGCGCAGGACTAGCGGAGAGCTCCTACAATGAGCAGTTCTTC. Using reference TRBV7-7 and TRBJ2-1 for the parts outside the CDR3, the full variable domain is GAGVSQSPRYKVTKRGQDVTLRCDPISSHATLYWYQQALGQGPEFLTYFNYEAQPDKSGLPSDRFSAERPEGSISTLTIQRTEQRDSAMYRCASSAGLAESSYNEQFFGPGTRLTVL.

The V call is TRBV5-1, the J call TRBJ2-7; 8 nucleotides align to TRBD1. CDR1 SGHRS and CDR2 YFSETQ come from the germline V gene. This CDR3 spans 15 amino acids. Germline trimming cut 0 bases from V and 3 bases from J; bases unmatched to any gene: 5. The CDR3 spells CASSLGRGLYYEQYF. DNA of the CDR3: TGCGCCAGCAGCTTGGGCAGGGGGCTCTACTACGAGCAGTACTTC.

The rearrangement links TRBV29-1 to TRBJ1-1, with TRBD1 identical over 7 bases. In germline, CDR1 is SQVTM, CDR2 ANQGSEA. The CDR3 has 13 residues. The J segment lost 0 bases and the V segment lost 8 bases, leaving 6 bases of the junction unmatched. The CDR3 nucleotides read TGCAGCACGGGACAGTCCATGAACACTGAAGCTTTCTTT. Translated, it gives CSTGQSMNTEAFF.

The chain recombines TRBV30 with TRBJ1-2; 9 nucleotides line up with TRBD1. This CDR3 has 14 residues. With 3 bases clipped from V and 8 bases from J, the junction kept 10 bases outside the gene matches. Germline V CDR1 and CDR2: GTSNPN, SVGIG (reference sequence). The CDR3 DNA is TGTGCCTGGAGGGGTACAGGGGGCTTTGGAGGCTACACCTTC. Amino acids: CAWRGTGGFGGYTF.

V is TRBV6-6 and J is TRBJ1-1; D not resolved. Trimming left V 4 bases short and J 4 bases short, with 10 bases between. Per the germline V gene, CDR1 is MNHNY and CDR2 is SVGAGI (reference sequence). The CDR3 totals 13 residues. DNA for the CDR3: TGTGCCAGCAGTTCTTGGGGAGGCACTGAAGCTTTCTTT. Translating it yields CASSSWGGTEAFF.

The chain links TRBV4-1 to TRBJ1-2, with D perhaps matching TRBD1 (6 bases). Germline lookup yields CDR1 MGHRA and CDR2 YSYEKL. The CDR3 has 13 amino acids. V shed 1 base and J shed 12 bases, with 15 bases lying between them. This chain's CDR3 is CASSQVPPTGHTF. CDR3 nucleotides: TGCGCCAGCAGCCAAGTTCCCCCGACAGGACACACCTTC.

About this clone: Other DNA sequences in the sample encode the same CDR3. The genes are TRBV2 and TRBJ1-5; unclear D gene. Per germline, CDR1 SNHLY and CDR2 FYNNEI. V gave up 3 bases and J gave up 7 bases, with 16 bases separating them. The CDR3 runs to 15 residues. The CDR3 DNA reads TGTGCCAGCAGTGAGGGTCAGACCCCAGGCCAGCCCCAGCATTTT. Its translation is CASSEGQTPGQPQHF. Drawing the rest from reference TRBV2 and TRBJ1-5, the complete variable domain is EPEVTQTPSHQVTQMGQEVILRCVPISNHLYFYWYRQILGQKVEFLVSFYNNEISEKSEIFDDQFSVERPDGSNFTLKIRSTKLEDSAMYFCASSEGQTPGQPQHFGDGTRLSIL.

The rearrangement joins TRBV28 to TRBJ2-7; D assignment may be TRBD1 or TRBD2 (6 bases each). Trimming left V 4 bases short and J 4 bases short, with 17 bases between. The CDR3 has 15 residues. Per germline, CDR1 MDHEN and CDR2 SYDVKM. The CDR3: CASSWGDISGYEQYF. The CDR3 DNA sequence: TGTGCCAGCAGTTGGGGGGACATCTCGGGATACGAGCAGTACTTC.

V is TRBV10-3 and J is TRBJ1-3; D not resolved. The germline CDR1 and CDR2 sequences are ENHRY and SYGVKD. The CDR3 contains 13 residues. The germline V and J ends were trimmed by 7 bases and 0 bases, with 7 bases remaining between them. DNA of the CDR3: TGTGCCATCACCGGAGCCTCTGGAAACACCATATATTTT. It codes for CAITGASGNTIYF.

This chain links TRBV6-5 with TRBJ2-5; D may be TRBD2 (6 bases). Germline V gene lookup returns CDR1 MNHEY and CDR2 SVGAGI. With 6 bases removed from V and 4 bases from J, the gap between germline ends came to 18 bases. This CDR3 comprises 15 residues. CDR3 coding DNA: TGTGCCAGCAGCGAGATGCGGGGCGACGGAGAGACCCAGTACTTC. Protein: CASSEMRGDGETQYF.

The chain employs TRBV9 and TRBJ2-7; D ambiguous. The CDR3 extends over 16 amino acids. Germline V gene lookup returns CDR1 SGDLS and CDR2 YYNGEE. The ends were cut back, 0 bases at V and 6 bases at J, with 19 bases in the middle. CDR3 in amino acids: CASSVVQTSHLSEQYF. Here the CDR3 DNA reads TGTGCCAGCAGCGTAGTCCAGACTTCACACCTCTCCGAGCAGTACTTC.

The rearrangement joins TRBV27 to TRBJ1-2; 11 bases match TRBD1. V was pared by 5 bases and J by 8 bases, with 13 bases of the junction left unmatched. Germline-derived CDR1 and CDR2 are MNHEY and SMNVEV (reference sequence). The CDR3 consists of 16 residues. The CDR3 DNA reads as TGTGCCAGCAGTATGTTTCGGACAGGGGGCGCGAAGGGCTACACCTTC. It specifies CASSMFRTGGAKGYTF.

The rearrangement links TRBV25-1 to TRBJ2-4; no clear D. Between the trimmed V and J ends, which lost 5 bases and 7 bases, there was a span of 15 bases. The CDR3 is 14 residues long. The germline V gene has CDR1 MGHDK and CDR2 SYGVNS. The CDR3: CASSHSPVGNIQYF. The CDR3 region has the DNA TGTGCCAGCAGTCACTCGCCGGTTGGGAACATTCAGTACTTC.

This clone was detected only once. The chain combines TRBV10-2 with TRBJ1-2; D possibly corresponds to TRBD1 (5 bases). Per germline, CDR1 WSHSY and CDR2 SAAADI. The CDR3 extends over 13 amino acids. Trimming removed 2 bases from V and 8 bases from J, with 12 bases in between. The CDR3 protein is CASSEAGHQGYTF. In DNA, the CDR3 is TGCGCCAGCAGTGAGGCAGGGCACCAAGGCTACACCTTC.

The CDR3 DNA reads TGTGCCAGCAGCTCCCCGCCGACGGGTACCTACGAGCAGTACTTC. Translating it yields CASSSPPTGTYEQYF. The V gene is TRBV7-2, the J gene TRBJ2-7; no clear D. Trimming cost V 4 bases and J 2 bases, with 15 bases left between them. Germline CDR1 SGHTA, CDR2 FQGNSA. This CDR3 spans 15 amino acids.

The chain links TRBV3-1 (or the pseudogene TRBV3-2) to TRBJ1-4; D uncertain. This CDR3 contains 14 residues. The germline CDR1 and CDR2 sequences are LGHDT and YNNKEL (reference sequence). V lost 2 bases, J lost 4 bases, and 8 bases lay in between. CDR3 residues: CASSQHRDNEKLFF. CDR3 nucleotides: TGTGCCAGCAGCCAACATCGGGATAATGAAAAACTGTTTTTT.

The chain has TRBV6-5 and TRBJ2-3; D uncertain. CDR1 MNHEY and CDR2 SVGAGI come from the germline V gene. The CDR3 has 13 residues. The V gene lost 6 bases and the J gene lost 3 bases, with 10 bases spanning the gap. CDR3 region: CASSLQQTDTQYF. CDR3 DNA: TGTGCCAGCAGCCTACAGCAGACAGATACGCAGTATTTT.

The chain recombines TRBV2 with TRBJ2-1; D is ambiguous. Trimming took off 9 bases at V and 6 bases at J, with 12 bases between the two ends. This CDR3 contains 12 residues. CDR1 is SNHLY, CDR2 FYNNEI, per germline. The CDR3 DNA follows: TGTGCCAGTCATGGGCTTTCCAATGAGCAGTTCTTC. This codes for CASHGLSNEQFF.

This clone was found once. CDR3 sequence (DNA): TGTGCCAGTAGTGTAGGAGGGAGAAGAGGAAACACCATATATTTT. Translated, it gives CASSVGGRRGNTIYF. The rearrangement uses TRBV19 and TRBJ1-3; D remains ambiguous. Germline CDR1 reads LNHDA; CDR2 reads SQIVND (reference sequence). V was shortened by 5 bases and J by 4 bases, with 15 bases between the two germline ends. The CDR3 covers 15 residues.

The CDR3 protein is CASKTGTGRTGGAFF. For the CDR3, the DNA is TGTGCCAGTAAGACCGGGACAGGGCGAACAGGGGGAGCTTTCTTT. The rearrangement joins TRBV19 to TRBJ1-1; 9 nucleotides align to TRBD1. With 7 bases clipped from V and 10 bases from J, the junction kept 16 bases outside the gene matches. CDR1 and CDR2 from the germline V gene are LNHDA and SQIVND (reference sequence). The CDR3 runs 15 residues.